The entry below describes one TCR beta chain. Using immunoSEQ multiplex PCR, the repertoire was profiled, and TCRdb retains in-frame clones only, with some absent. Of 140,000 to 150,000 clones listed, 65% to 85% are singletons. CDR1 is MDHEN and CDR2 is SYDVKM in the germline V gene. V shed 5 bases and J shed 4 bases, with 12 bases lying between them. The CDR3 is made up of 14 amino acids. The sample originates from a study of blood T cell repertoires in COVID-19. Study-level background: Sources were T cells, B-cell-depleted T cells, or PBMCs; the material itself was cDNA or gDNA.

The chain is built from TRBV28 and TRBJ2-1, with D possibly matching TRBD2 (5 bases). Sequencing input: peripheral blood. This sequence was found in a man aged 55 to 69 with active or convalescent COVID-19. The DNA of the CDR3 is TGTGCCAGCAGTATCGGTGGAGGATACAATGAGCAGTTCTTC. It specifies CASSIGGGYNEQFF.